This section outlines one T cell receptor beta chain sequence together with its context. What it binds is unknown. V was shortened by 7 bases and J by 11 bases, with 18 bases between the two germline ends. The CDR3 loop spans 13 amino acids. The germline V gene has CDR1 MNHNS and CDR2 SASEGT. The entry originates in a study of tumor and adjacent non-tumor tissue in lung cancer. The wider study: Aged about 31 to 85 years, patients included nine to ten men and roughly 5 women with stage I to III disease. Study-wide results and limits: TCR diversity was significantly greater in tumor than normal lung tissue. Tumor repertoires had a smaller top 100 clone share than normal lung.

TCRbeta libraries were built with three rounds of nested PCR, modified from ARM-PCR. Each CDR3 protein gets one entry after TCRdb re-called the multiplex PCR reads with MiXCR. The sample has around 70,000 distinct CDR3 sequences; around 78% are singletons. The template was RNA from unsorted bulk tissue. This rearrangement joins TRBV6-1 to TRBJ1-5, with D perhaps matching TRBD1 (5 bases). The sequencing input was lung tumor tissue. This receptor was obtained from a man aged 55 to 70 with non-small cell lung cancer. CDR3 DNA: TGTGCCAGCACTATCACAGGAAACCAGTCCCAGCATTTT. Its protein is CASTITGNQSQHF.